In this sample, the clone carrying this TCR beta chain turned up many times. No antigen is known for it. This record comes from a study of glioma-infiltrating T cells. TCR alpha and beta CDR3 regions were amplified from RNA using iRepertoire nested multiplex PCR. Tissue mRNA or PBMC total RNA, roughly 85-450 ng, went into one-step reverse transcription and amplification. TCRdb used MiXCR to reprocess the multiplex PCR reads, holding one entry per CDR3 protein. In the table there are roughly 200,000 distinct CDR3 sequences, around 40% of which are singletons. Findings and limits, study-wide: Above-expected tissue-blood divergence occurred in all gliomas, most in low-grade ones. Very few CDR3 sequences were shared between tissue and blood.

The clonotype was recovered from a human donor with low-grade glioma or glioblastoma, undergoing nonglioma brain surgery, or in good health (not recorded which). Sequenced material: glioma tissue, nonneoplastic brain tissue, or PBMCs (not recorded which).

The CDR3 loop reads CASSLLRSREEHTQYF. The CDR3 DNA reads TGTGCCAGCAGTTTATTGCGGTCTCGGGAGGAACATACGCAGTATTTT. The chain carries TRBV27 and TRBJ2-3; 7 bases are shared with TRBD2. Per germline, CDR1 MNHEY and CDR2 SMNVEV (reference sequence). J lost 7 bases, V lost 1 base, and 11 bases had no gene match. The CDR3 runs 16 residues.